One T cell receptor (beta chain) is described in this entry. This CDR3 has 17 amino acids. Trimming cost V 1 base and J 1 base, with 15 bases left between them. The germline gives CDR1 SGHNT, CDR2 YENEEA. These data originate in a study of blood T cell repertoires in COVID-19. Across the study: From the United States, Italy and Spain came samples of acute and convalescent COVID-19. The cDNA or gDNA used as material had been derived from T cells, B-cell-depleted T cells, or PBMCs.

Authors' methods: Reference gene primer amplification in the assay estimated nucleated cell counts. Clones were read by immunoSEQ multiplex PCR, and TCRdb kept only the in-frame ones, dropping some. D and trimming come from the DNA, and the V and J calls and clone size come from that table. The sample yields about 14,000 clones, around nine tenths seen once. This receptor was obtained from a human donor with active COVID-19. The donor label of this sample is uncertain. The sample comprised peripheral blood. The chain carries TRBV11-3 and TRBJ2-3; a possible D gene is TRBD2 (6 bases). This CDR3 is CASSLGRRERGTDTQYF. In nucleotides, the CDR3 is TGTGCCAGCAGCTTAGGGCGTCGAGAGCGGGGCACAGATACGCAGTATTTT.